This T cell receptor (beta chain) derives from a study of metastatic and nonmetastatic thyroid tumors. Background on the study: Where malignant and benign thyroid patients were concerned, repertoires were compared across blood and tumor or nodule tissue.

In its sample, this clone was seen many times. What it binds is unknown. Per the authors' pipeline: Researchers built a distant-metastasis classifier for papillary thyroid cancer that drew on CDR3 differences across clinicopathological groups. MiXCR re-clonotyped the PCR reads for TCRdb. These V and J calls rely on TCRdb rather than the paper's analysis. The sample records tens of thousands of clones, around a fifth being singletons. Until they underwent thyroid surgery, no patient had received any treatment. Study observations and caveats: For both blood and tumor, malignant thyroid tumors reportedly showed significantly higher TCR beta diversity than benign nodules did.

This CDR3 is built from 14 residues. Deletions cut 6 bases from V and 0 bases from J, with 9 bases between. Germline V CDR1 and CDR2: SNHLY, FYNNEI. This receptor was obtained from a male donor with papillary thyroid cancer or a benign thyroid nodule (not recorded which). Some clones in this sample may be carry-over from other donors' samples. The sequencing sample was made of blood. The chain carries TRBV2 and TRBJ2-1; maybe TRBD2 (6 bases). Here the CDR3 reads CASRSGASYNEQFF. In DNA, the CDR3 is TGTGCCAGCAGATCGGGAGCCTCCTACAATGAGCAGTTCTTC.